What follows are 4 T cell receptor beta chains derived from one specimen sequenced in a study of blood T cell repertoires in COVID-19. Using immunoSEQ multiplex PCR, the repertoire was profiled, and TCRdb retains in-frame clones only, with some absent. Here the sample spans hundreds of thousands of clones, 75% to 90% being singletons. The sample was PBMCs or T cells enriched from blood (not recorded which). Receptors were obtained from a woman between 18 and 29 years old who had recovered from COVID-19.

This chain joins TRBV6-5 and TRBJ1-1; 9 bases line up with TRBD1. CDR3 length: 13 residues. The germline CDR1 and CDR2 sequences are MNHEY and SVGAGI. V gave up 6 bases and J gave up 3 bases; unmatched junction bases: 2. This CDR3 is CASRRDRDTEAFF. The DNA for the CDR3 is TGTGCCAGCAGGAGGGACAGGGACACTGAAGCTTTCTTT.

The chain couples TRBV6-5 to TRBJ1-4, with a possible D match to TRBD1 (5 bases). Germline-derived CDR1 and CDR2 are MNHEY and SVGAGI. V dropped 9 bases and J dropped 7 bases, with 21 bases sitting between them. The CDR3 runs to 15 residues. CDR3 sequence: CASTRRGSGLEKLFF. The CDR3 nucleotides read TGTGCCAGTACCCGGAGGGGCTCGGGGCTTGAAAAACTGTTTTTT.

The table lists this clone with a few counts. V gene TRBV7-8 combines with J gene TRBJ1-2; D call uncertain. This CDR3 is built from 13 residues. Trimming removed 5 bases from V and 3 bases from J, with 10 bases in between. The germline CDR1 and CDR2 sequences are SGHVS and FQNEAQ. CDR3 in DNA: TGTGCCAGCAGCCAAGGGAGGGACTATGGCTACACCTTC. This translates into CASSQGRDYGYTF.

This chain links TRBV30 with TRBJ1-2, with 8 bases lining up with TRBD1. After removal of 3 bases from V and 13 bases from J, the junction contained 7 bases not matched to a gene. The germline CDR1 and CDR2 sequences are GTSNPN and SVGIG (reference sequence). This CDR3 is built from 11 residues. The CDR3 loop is CAWSNRTGSTF. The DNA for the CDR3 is TGTGCCTGGAGCAATCGGACAGGGAGCACCTTC.